The 31 T cell receptor beta chains below all came from one sample that was sequenced in a study of T cell responses to AZD1222 COVID-19 vaccine. Sequenced by immunoSEQ multiplex PCR; TCRdb stores in-frame clones only, minus some. The table records 150,000 to 200,000 clones, about 89% of them present only once. The sequencing used peripheral blood, collected 28 days after the second AZD1222 dose. The source is an adult who received the AZD1222 COVID-19 vaccine.

The chain links TRBV11-1 to TRBJ2-2, with a tentative D call TRBD1 (6 bases). V lost 0 bases to trimming and J lost 3 bases, with 17 bases between them. The germline V gene has CDR1 SGHAT and CDR2 FQDESV (reference sequence). The CDR3 consists of 18 residues. CDR3 coding DNA: TGTGCCAGCAGCTTAGCGCCCCAGGGGCGCATGGACACCGGGGAGCTGTTTTTT. Protein sequence: CASSLAPQGRMDTGELFF.

The rearrangement links TRBV7-2 to TRBJ1-2; 9 bases fit TRBD1. This CDR3 is built from 15 residues. From germline, CDR1 is SGHTA and CDR2 FQGNSA. J lost 2 bases, V lost 1 base, and 2 bases had no gene match. In nucleotides, the CDR3 is TGTGCCAGCAGCTTAGTAGGGACAGGGAACTATGGCTACACCTTC. Translation gives CASSLVGTGNYGYTF.

V gene TRBV7-3 combines with J gene TRBJ2-1; no clear D. Germline-derived CDR1 and CDR2 are SGHTA and FQGTGA. Between the trimmed V and J ends, which lost 1 base and 1 base, there was a span of 11 bases. The CDR3 runs 16 residues. CDR3 region: CASSLIAGPSYNEQFF. The CDR3 bases are TGTGCCAGCAGCTTAATAGCAGGACCTTCCTACAATGAGCAGTTCTTC.

The J gene is TRBJ2-3, the V gene TRBV10-3; the D gene is possibly TRBD1 (6 bases). This CDR3 is built from 15 residues. CDR1 is ENHRY, CDR2 SYGVKD, per germline. The V end was cut by 10 bases, the J end by 3 bases, with 20 bases between. For the CDR3, the DNA is TGTGCCACGCTGGGGGAAGGGGGTTTGACAGATACGCAGTATTTT. Its translation is CATLGEGGLTDTQYF.

The rearrangement uses TRBV19 and TRBJ2-7, with a weak D call TRBD2 (6 bases). Germline lookup yields CDR1 LNHDA and CDR2 SQIVND (reference sequence). V shed 10 bases and J shed 4 bases, with 20 bases lying between them. This CDR3 is built from 14 residues. The CDR3 sequence: CATKRPGRGYEQYF. The CDR3 DNA reads as TGTGCCACAAAGCGACCCGGGAGAGGATACGAGCAGTACTTC.

This sequence joins TRBV27 and TRBJ2-1; D may be TRBD2 (6 bases). The CDR3 spans 14 residues. Germline CDR1 MNHEY, CDR2 SMNVEV (reference sequence). Trimming left V 0 bases short and J 5 bases short, with 8 bases between. In DNA, the CDR3 is TGTGCCAGCAGTTTATCGGGACTTCACAATGAGCAGTTCTTC. It yields the protein CASSLSGLHNEQFF.

This clone has just a few counts. This sequence joins TRBV10-2 and TRBJ2-3; maybe TRBD2 (6 bases). Germline CDR1 is WSHSY and CDR2 is SAAADI. This CDR3 is built from 14 residues. Trimming left V 2 bases short and J 4 bases short, with 10 bases between. The CDR3 nucleotides are TGCGCCAGCAGTGAGCTCGGGAGTGCAGATACGCAGTATTTT. Its translation is CASSELGSADTQYF.

The V gene is TRBV6-5, the J gene TRBJ2-3; D perhaps matches TRBD2 (6 bases). The CDR3 runs to 15 residues. CDR1 MNHEY and CDR2 SVGAGI come from the germline V gene. The V end lost 11 bases, the J end lost 0 bases, and 18 bases lay between the germline ends. The CDR3 nucleotides are TGTGCCGGATCCTTGCGCGGGACTAGCACAGATACGCAGTATTTT. This gives the protein CAGSLRGTSTDTQYF.

The table lists this clone with a few counts. The rearrangement uses TRBV27 and TRBJ1-5; weak D call: TRBD1 (5 bases). This CDR3 region has 14 residues. CDR1 MNHEY and CDR2 SMNVEV come from the germline V gene (reference sequence). The germline V and J ends were trimmed by 9 bases and 6 bases, with 18 bases remaining between them. The CDR3 DNA follows: TGTGCCAGTCAACTATCCGGAGGGGTTCAGCCCCAGCATTTT. Its translation: CASQLSGGVQPQHF.

This chain joins TRBV5-5 and TRBJ1-5; TRBD1 aligns across 9 bases. This CDR3 has 15 residues. After removal of 6 bases from V and 6 bases from J, the junction contained 10 bases not matched to a gene. CDR1 and CDR2 (germline): SGHKS, YYEKEE (reference sequence). The CDR3 DNA reads TGTGCCAGCACCTTCGGACAGGGGAGGAGTCAGCCCCAGCATTTT. The encoded protein is CASTFGQGRSQPQHF.

The CDR3 DNA sequence: TGTGCCAGCAGCTTGGACTGGGATGATACGCAGTATTTT. This gives the protein CASSLDWDDTQYF. This chain links TRBV5-4 with TRBJ2-3, with D unclear. The germline V gene encodes CDR1 SGHNT and CDR2 YYREEE (reference sequence). The CDR3 has 13 amino acids. Trimming removed 0 bases at V and 6 bases at J, with 8 bases between.

This clone has a single count. This chain connects TRBV18 to TRBJ1-5, with D possibly matching TRBD1 (5 bases). The V and J ends lost 2 bases and 6 bases respectively, with 14 bases between them. The V gene's germline CDR1 is KGHSH and CDR2 LQKENI. The CDR3 is made up of 15 amino acids. The CDR3 protein is CASSPFQGGVQPQHF. CDR3 bases: TGTGCCAGCTCACCATTTCAGGGTGGGGTTCAGCCCCAGCATTTT.

The chain recombines TRBV13 with TRBJ1-1; D call uncertain. CDR1 is PRHDT and CDR2 is FYEKMQ in the germline V gene (reference sequence). Trimming stripped 5 bases from V and 4 bases from J, with 11 bases between. The CDR3 loop spans 13 amino acids. The CDR3 loop is CASSITASTEAFF. The CDR3 nucleotides read TGTGCCAGCAGCATCACAGCGAGCACTGAAGCTTTCTTT. Together with reference TRBV13 and TRBJ1-1, the CDR3 gives the full variable domain: AAGVIQSPRHLIKEKRETATLKCYPIPRHDTVYWYQQGPGQDPQFLISFYEKMQSDKGSIPDRFSAQQFSDYHSELNMSSLELGDSALYFCASSITASTEAFFGQGTRLTVV.

The V call is TRBV28, the J call TRBJ2-1; no firm D call. The CDR3 length is 15 residues. V lost 3 bases, J lost 5 bases, and 14 bases lay in between. Germline V gives CDR1 MDHEN, CDR2 SYDVKM. The CDR3 sequence is CASSFYGSANNEQFF. As DNA, the CDR3 is TGTGCCAGCAGTTTCTACGGATCCGCTAACAATGAGCAGTTCTTC.

The genes are TRBV21-1 and TRBJ2-3; the table's D call of TRBD1 was not tested on the DNA. TRBV21-1 represents a pseudogene. The length of the CDR3 is 15 residues. The CDR3 nucleotides read TGTGCCAGCAGCAAAGACAGGGGGGCGGGAGATACGCAGTATTTT. Protein sequence: CASSKDRGAGDTQYF.

This clone was counted between two and nine times. J is TRBJ1-1 and V is TRBV19, with 8 bases matching TRBD1. The CDR3 spans 14 residues. Germline CDR1 LNHDA, CDR2 SQIVND (reference sequence). V shed 3 bases and J 0 bases; nucleotides not matched to a gene: 0. CDR3 sequence (DNA): TGTGCCAGTAGTATGGGACAGGTGAACACTGAAGCTTTCTTT. Amino acids: CASSMGQVNTEAFF.

The chain has TRBV19 and TRBJ1-1; 11 positions match TRBD1. Germline V gene data show CDR1 as LNHDA and CDR2 as SQIVND (reference sequence). This CDR3 comprises 13 residues. With 7 bases clipped from V and 10 bases from J, the junction kept 8 bases outside the gene matches. DNA of the CDR3: TGTGCCAGTAAAGGACAGGGGGCTTTCGGAGCTTTCTTT. Protein product: CASKGQGAFGAFF.

The chain is built from TRBV29-1 and TRBJ2-7, with a weak D call TRBD2 (6 bases). The CDR3 consists of 16 residues. In germline, CDR1 is SQVTM, CDR2 ANQGSEA. Trimming took off 1 base at V and 0 bases at J, with 16 bases between the two ends. CDR3 loop: CSVEGGTSTSSYEQYF. The CDR3 bases are TGCAGCGTTGAAGGGGGGACTTCTACGAGCTCCTACGAGCAGTACTTC.

The DNA for the CDR3 is TGTGCCAGCAGGAGGACAGGGCGGAGTCAGCCCCAGCATTTT. This gives the protein CASRRTGRSQPQHF. The V call is TRBV6-5, the J call TRBJ1-5; 8 nucleotides align to TRBD1. CDR1 is MNHEY and CDR2 is SVGAGI in the germline V gene. This CDR3 contains 14 residues. J was trimmed by 6 bases and V by 6 bases; bases with no gene match: 7.

This clone was counted a single time. The chain combines TRBV24-1 with TRBJ1-5; 7 nucleotides agree with TRBD1. Per germline, CDR1 KGHDR and CDR2 SFDVKD. The CDR3 loop spans 19 amino acids. The V and J ends lost 4 bases and 0 bases, in that order; junction bases with no gene match: 14. This CDR3 reads CATSEHRTGGSNSNQPQHF. DNA of the CDR3: TGTGCCACCAGTGAGCACAGGACAGGAGGGTCCAATAGCAATCAGCCCCAGCATTTT.

This clone was counted between two and nine times. The rearrangement links TRBV18 to TRBJ1-3, with D unclear. The V end lost 1 base, the J end lost 2 bases, and 9 bases lay between the germline ends. The germline V gene has CDR1 KGHSH and CDR2 LQKENI. The CDR3 runs to 15 residues. The CDR3 coding sequence is TGTGCCAGCTCACCACGTCAGGCCGCTGGAAACACCATATATTTT. This encodes CASSPRQAAGNTIYF.

This clone was observed a single time. The chain couples TRBV2 to TRBJ1-3; D ambiguous. Germline V gene data show CDR1 as SNHLY and CDR2 as FYNNEI. V gave up 5 bases and J gave up 4 bases, with 12 bases separating them. The CDR3 has 14 amino acids. The CDR3 DNA reads TGTGCCAGCAGTTCTTGGACGACGGGAAACACCATATATTTT. This encodes CASSSWTTGNTIYF.

The chain employs TRBV25-1 and TRBJ2-7; D not resolved. V was clipped by 2 bases and J by 4 bases, with 9 bases between them. CDR1 and CDR2 (germline): MGHDK, SYGVNS. CDR3 size: 13 residues. In DNA, the CDR3 is TGTGCCAGCAGTGAAGGGATTCCTTACGAGCAGTACTTC. Translating it yields CASSEGIPYEQYF.

The rearrangement joins TRBV19 to TRBJ2-7, with 8 nucleotides matching TRBD2. V shed 5 bases, J shed 5 bases, and the junction held 8 bases outside the gene matches. Germline loops: CDR1 LNHDA, CDR2 SQIVND (reference sequence). The CDR3 contains 14 residues. The CDR3 loop reads CASSFGLAPHEQYF. The CDR3 DNA is TGTGCCAGTAGTTTCGGACTAGCCCCCCACGAGCAGTACTTC. Full variable domain (missing parts from reference TRBV19 and TRBJ2-7): DGGITQSPKYLFRKEGQNVTLSCEQNLNHDAMYWYRQDPGQGLRLIYYSQIVNDFQKGDIAEGYSVSREKKESFPLTVTSAQKNPTAFYLCASSFGLAPHEQYFGPGTRLTVT.

This chain connects TRBV29-1 to TRBJ1-4, with 7 bases matching TRBD1. Germline V CDR1 and CDR2: SQVTM, ANQGSEA. The CDR3 extends over 13 amino acids. The V and J ends lost 4 bases and 4 bases, in that order; junction bases with no gene match: 3. The CDR3 DNA sequence: TGCAGCGTTGTTGGGACAGATAATGAAAAACTGTTTTTT. Amino acid sequence: CSVVGTDNEKLFF. The entire variable domain, with the rest obtained from reference TRBV29-1 and TRBJ1-4, is as follows: SAVISQKPSRDICQRGTSLTIQCQVDSQVTMMFWYRQQPGQSLTLIATANQGSEATYESGFVIDKFPISRPNLTFSTLTVSNMSPEDSSIYLCSVVGTDNEKLFFGSGTQLSVL.

The V call is TRBV10-1, the J call TRBJ2-2; 7 bases are shared with TRBD1. Germline loops: CDR1 WNHNN, CDR2 SYGVQD (reference sequence). V gave up 6 bases and J gave up 0 bases; unmatched junction bases: 4. This CDR3 is 15 amino acids long. The CDR3 protein is CASSKTGTNTGELFF. The CDR3 DNA reads TGCGCCAGCAGCAAGACAGGGACGAACACCGGGGAGCTGTTTTTT.

The rearrangement uses TRBV5-1 and TRBJ1-1; no clear D gene. Germline CDR1 is SGHRS and CDR2 is YFSETQ. The CDR3 consists of 14 residues. V shed 4 bases and J shed 0 bases, with 10 bases lying between them. CDR3 coding DNA: TGCGCCAGCAGCACCGAAAACCTGAACACTGAAGCTTTCTTT. Its protein is CASSTENLNTEAFF.

The V gene is TRBV12-3 or TRBV12-4, the J gene TRBJ1-2; D gene uncertain. The V end was cut by 6 bases, the J end by 8 bases, with 10 bases between. This CDR3 is built from 11 residues. DNA for the CDR3: TGTGCCAGCAGCGGAGCGGACGGCTACACCTTC. Protein sequence: CASSGADGYTF.

V and J are TRBV15 and TRBJ1-3, with 8 bases lining up with TRBD1. J gave up 0 bases and V 11 bases, and 21 bases lay outside the gene matches. Germline CDR1 LNHNV, CDR2 YYDKDF (reference sequence). The CDR3 has 19 residues. As DNA, the CDR3 is TGTGCCCCCAAGGACAGGGACAGGCAGAAAACCCACTCTGGAAACACCATATATTTT. Amino acid sequence: CAPKDRDRQKTHSGNTIYF.

The CDR3 sequence is CASRSGGLTGELFF. CDR3 in DNA: TGTGCCAGTAGATCGGGGGGGCTGACCGGGGAGCTGTTTTTT. V gene TRBV19 combines with J gene TRBJ2-2; TRBD2 agrees at 8 bases. The CDR3 covers 14 residues. With 6 bases clipped from V and 5 bases from J, the junction kept 5 bases outside the gene matches. CDR1 LNHDA and CDR2 SQIVND come from the germline V gene (reference sequence).

V is TRBV7-2 and J is TRBJ2-7, with 11 bases lining up with TRBD1. CDR3 length: 13 residues. V dropped 6 bases and J dropped 6; count of bases not matched to a gene: 4. CDR1 is SGHTA and CDR2 is FQGNSA in the germline V gene. The CDR3 region is CASRGGTGGEQYF. In DNA form, the CDR3 reads TGTGCCAGCAGGGGCGGGACAGGGGGCGAGCAGTACTTC.